This entry concerns a single T cell receptor beta chain. Its target is not known. The sample belongs to a study of CD8+CD57+ T cells in acquired aplastic anemia. Study context: DNA recovered from sorted CD4+ and CD8+ cells had a mean of about 3.5 ug. In CD4+ cells, healthy donors produced an average of around 10 million reads.

J lost 4 bases, V lost 2 bases, and 8 bases had no gene match. The length of the CDR3 is 15 residues. Germline V gene data show CDR1 as SGHTA and CDR2 as FQGTGA. Whole-study results and caveats: Patients and controls had CD8+ Simpson's diversity values that were not significantly distinct. There were roughly 28 CD8+ CDR3 sequences that occurred in both patients and controls.

The use of genomic DNA as template underpinned the TCR beta VDJ and CDR3 profiling. TCRdb fed the reads into MiXCR, producing one record per CDR3 protein. Among 35,000 to 45,000 distinct CDR3 sequences listed, 65% to 70% were seen once. This receptor was taken from a human donor in good health, serving as a control. Sequenced sample: sorted CD4+, CD8+, or CD8+CD57+ T cells (not recorded which) from PBMCs. J is TRBJ2-7 and V is TRBV7-3; 7 bases match TRBD1. The CDR3 bases are TGTGCCAGCAGCTTATCCAAACAGGGGATTTACGAGCAGTACTTC. Translation: CASSLSKQGIYEQYF.